This T cell receptor beta chain comes out of a study of T cells in Graves' hyperthyroidism and ophthalmopathy. Broader study findings: Clonotypes that were expanded in thyroid above 0.001 mostly appeared in blood too.

Germline CDR1 reads MNHNS; CDR2 reads SASEGT. The CDR3 is made up of 14 amino acids. Trimming at V came to 6 bases and at J to 4 bases, leaving 5 bases not matched to a gene. This clonotype was observed many times. The antigen remains undetermined. Amplified TCR beta CDR3 regions derived from RNA transcripts. Researchers ran a first-round RT-PCR on the TCR CDR3 using the HTBI primer set. TCRdb analysed the multiplex PCR reads with MiXCR anew, one entry per CDR3 protein. The table lists 350,000 to 500,000 distinct CDR3 sequences, around 15% of them singletons. The source of this sequence is a woman between 18 and 29 years old with Graves' hyperthyroidism. The V call is TRBV6-1, the J call TRBJ2-3; TRBD2 aligns across 9 bases. The specimen was blood. For the CDR3, the DNA is TGTGCCAGCAGGCCTAGCGGGATTCCAGATACGCAGTATTTT. This codes for CASRPSGIPDTQYF.